This T cell receptor (beta chain) derives from a study of cytotoxic CD8 clonotypes in ibrutinib-treated CLL. Study-wide findings and caveats: The study found public clonotypes uncommon, contracting or stable on treatment. Samples from sustained-remission and progressing patients were taken at different times. Patients showed higher baseline clonality than age-matched healthy donors, and it tracked circulating CD8+ T-cell counts.

Concerning this clone: Antigen unknown.

A 1 in 200,000 to 1 in 1 million T cell depth was the sequencing target. Clones were read by immunoSEQ multiplex PCR, and TCRdb kept only the in-frame ones, dropping some. This repertoire shows some 85,000 clones, 70% to 80% found once; its top ten account for roughly 24%. The CDR3 covers 10 residues. V was clipped by 8 bases and J by 5 bases, with 9 bases between them. From germline, CDR1 is DFQATT and CDR2 SNEGSKA (reference sequence). The chain links TRBV20-1 to TRBJ1-1; D unclear. The receptor's source is a human donor with chronic lymphocytic leukemia. Material: PBMCs, obtained after 24 months of ibrutinib treatment. The chain's CDR3 is CSPVGTEAFF. As DNA, the CDR3 is TGCAGTCCTGTGGGGACTGAAGCTTTCTTT.